One and the same sample provided the 32 T cell receptor beta chains below, sequenced in a study of early T cells in non-severe SARS-CoV-2 infection. One entry per CDR3 protein results from TCRdb running MiXCR on the 5' RACE reads. This table has tens of thousands of distinct CDR3 sequences, around 6.1% appearing once. Sequencing input: whole blood. The source is an adult who was a healthcare worker with PCR-confirmed SARS-CoV-2 infection or an uninfected control (not recorded which).

This clonotype was seen a handful of times. The chain joins TRBV7-9 to TRBJ2-3; no clear D. Germline assignment: CDR1 SEHNR and CDR2 FQNEAQ (reference sequence). The ends were cut back, 2 bases at V and 5 bases at J, with 11 bases in the middle. This CDR3 is built from 14 residues. CDR3 amino acids: CASSLPNLEDTQYF. The DNA of the CDR3 is TGTGCCAGCAGCTTACCTAACTTGGAAGATACGCAGTATTTT.

Comments on this clonotype: A much bigger clone sits one base away, suggesting this may be a read error. This likely comes from a read error, as the CDR3 has no conserved phenylalanine or tryptophan at its end. V and J are TRBV5-1 and TRBJ2-1, with 9 bases that match TRBD1. CDR3 length: 13 amino acids. J lost 7 bases, V lost 4 bases, and 3 bases had no gene match. CDR1 is SGHRS, CDR2 YFSETQ, per germline. CDR3 region: CASSPDRGNEQFL. CDR3 coding DNA: TGCGCCAGCAGCCCGGACAGGGGAAATGAGCAGTTCCTC.

This clonotype was picked up many times. The chain is built from TRBV3-1 and TRBJ2-2; D remains ambiguous. This CDR3 spans 16 amino acids. Trimming took 0 bases from V and 2 from J, leaving 10 bases between them. Per the germline V gene, CDR1 is LGHDT and CDR2 is YNNKEL (reference sequence). CDR3: CASSQDRAPNTGELFF. The CDR3 DNA sequence: TGTGCCAGCAGCCAAGACCGCGCACCAAACACCGGGGAGCTGTTTTTT.

This clonotype was recorded at least ten times. Written as DNA, the CDR3 is TGTGCCAGCAGCCCAGGACTAGCGAGCTACTCCTACGAGCAGTACTTC. Translating it yields CASSPGLASYSYEQYF. The chain is built from TRBV7-9 and TRBJ2-7, with 9 bases lining up with TRBD2. The V gene's germline CDR1 is SEHNR and CDR2 FQNEAQ (reference sequence). Trimming took 5 bases from V and 0 from J; bases not matched to a gene: 8. CDR3 length equals 16 residues. Based on the CDR3 plus reference TRBV7-9 and TRBJ2-7, the full variable domain is DTGVSQNPRHKITKRGQNVTFRCDPISEHNRLYWYRQTLGQGPEFLTYFQNEAQLEKSRLLSDRFSAERPKGSFSTLEIQRTEQGDSAMYLCASSPGLASYSYEQYFGPGTRLTVT.

This clonotype was seen a handful of times. The V and J genes are TRBV7-2 and TRBJ2-5; the D is unclear. The length of the CDR3 is 16 residues. V gave up 2 bases and J gave up 1 base, with 14 bases separating them. CDR1 and CDR2 (germline): SGHTA, FQGNSA. The CDR3: CASSLIFGSSQETQYF. The CDR3 nucleotides read TGTGCCAGCAGCTTAATTTTTGGGTCCTCCCAAGAGACCCAGTACTTC.

This clonotype was counted between two and nine times. This chain uses TRBV6-1 with TRBJ1-1; D is uncertain. This CDR3 contains 15 residues. The V and J ends lost 1 base and 3 bases respectively, with 12 bases between them. Germline CDR1 and CDR2: MNHNS and SASEGT. CDR3 DNA: TGTGCCAGCAGTGAAGAGGGCCAGGTCTACACTGAAGCTTTCTTT. This codes for CASSEEGQVYTEAFF.

This clonotype was seen at least ten times. This sequence joins TRBV29-1 and TRBJ1-2; D is possibly TRBD1 (5 bases). The germline V gene has CDR1 SQVTM and CDR2 ANQGSEA. CDR3 length: 13 residues. The V gene lost 7 bases and the J gene lost 2 bases, with 14 bases spanning the gap. The CDR3 sequence: CSGQVGGNYGYTF. The CDR3 DNA reads TGCAGCGGACAAGTTGGGGGAAACTATGGCTACACCTTC.

The sample holds many counts of this clonotype. The CDR3 here is CASTSGTDIHEQYF. As DNA, the CDR3 is TGTGCCAGCACTTCCGGGACGGACATCCACGAGCAGTACTTC. This chain links TRBV11-3 with TRBJ2-7, with D perhaps assigned TRBD1 or TRBD2 (5 bases each). The V gene's germline CDR1 is SGHNT and CDR2 YENEEA. V shed 7 bases and J shed 5 bases, with 18 bases lying between them. The CDR3 sequence is 14 residues long.

This clonotype showed up many times. The J gene is TRBJ2-7, the V gene TRBV28; unclear D gene. Germline V gives CDR1 MDHEN, CDR2 SYDVKM. The CDR3 totals 12 residues. The V end was cut by 3 bases, the J end by 2 bases, with 5 bases between. CDR3 sequence reads: CASSFPTYEQYF. In DNA, the CDR3 is TGTGCCAGCAGTTTCCCTACCTACGAGCAGTACTTC.

This clonotype was counted at least ten times. The chain has TRBV28 and TRBJ1-6; D remains unclear. The CDR3 is 14 residues long. The germline V gene encodes CDR1 MDHEN and CDR2 SYDVKM. The V end was cut by 6 bases, the J end by 7 bases, with 13 bases between. The CDR3 here is CASRPTYDNSPLHF. CDR3 sequence (DNA): TGTGCCAGCAGACCCACGTACGACAATTCACCCCTCCACTTT.

The rearrangement links TRBV19 to TRBJ2-3; D unclear. Germline CDR1 is LNHDA and CDR2 is SQIVND (reference sequence). The CDR3 is made up of 15 amino acids. Trimming shortened V by 2 bases and J by 2 bases, and 11 bases separated the two germline ends. The CDR3 bases are TGTGCCAGTAGTATAAGGGTCCGGACCACAGATACGCAGTATTTT. This codes for CASSIRVRTTDTQYF.

This clonotype was counted many times. This chain connects TRBV6-5 to TRBJ1-3; D gene unclear. The ends were cut back, 2 bases at V and 0 bases at J, with 14 bases in the middle. The CDR3 is made up of 17 amino acids. Germline V gene lookup returns CDR1 MNHEY and CDR2 SVGAGI. CDR3 amino acids: CASSYSTTGPSGNTIYF. Written as DNA, the CDR3 is TGTGCCAGCAGTTACAGCACCACTGGTCCCTCTGGAAACACCATATATTTT.

This clonotype was picked up a small number of times. The chain links TRBV12-3 or TRBV12-4 to TRBJ1-4; D gene ambiguous. V lost 5 bases, J lost 0 bases, and 7 bases lay in between. The CDR3 is 14 residues long. This CDR3 reads CASSRIATNEKLFF. The DNA of the CDR3 is TGTGCCAGCAGTAGAATCGCAACTAATGAAAAACTGTTTTTT.

Ten or more counts support this clonotype. V gene TRBV20-1 combines with J gene TRBJ2-1; D may be TRBD2 (8 bases). The length of the CDR3 is 15 residues. CDR1 and CDR2 (germline): DFQATT, SNEGSKA (reference sequence). V was trimmed by 7 bases and J by 0 bases, leaving 16 bases between them. The CDR3 nucleotides are TGCAGTGTCAATAGCGGGACAGCCTCCTACAATGAGCAGTTCTTC. Residues: CSVNSGTASYNEQFF.

Only a few counts were recorded for this clonotype. The chain employs TRBV18 and TRBJ2-3, with 8 bases fitting TRBD2. CDR1 KGHSH and CDR2 LQKENI come from the germline V gene. This CDR3 is built from 16 residues. V lost 0 bases to trimming and J lost 6 bases; unmatched junction nucleotides: 8. CDR3 nucleotides: TGTGCCAGCTCACCACCCAGCGGGGGATTAGGGGATACGCAGTATTTT. This translates into CASSPPSGGLGDTQYF. Together with reference TRBV18 and TRBJ2-3, the CDR3 gives the full variable domain: NAGVMQNPRHLVRRRGQEARLRCSPMKGHSHVYWYRQLPEEGLKFMVYLQKENIIDESGMPKERFSAEFPKEGPSILRIQQVVRGDSAAYFCASSPPSGGLGDTQYFGPGTRLTVL.

This clonotype was found many times. The chain combines TRBV12-3 or TRBV12-4 with TRBJ1-2; D remains ambiguous. The CDR3 runs 13 residues. The V end was cut by 10 bases, the J end by 2 bases, with 14 bases between. CDR3 nucleotides: TGTGCCACTAAACCCCATAAGAACTATGGCTACACCTTC. This sequence encodes CATKPHKNYGYTF.

This clonotype was observed a few times. V and J are TRBV6-6 and TRBJ1-4, with TRBD1 as a possible D gene (6 bases). Germline V gene lookup returns CDR1 MNHNY and CDR2 SVGAGI (reference sequence). V lost 0 bases and J lost 5, with 10 bases in between. The CDR3 is made up of 15 amino acids. CDR3 protein: CASSYSTGGNEKLFF. In DNA form, the CDR3 reads TGTGCCAGCAGTTACTCGACAGGAGGGAATGAAAAACTGTTTTTT.

This clonotype was observed at least ten times. One end of the junction does not line up with germline, which may come from a read error. The rearrangement links TRBV10-3 to TRBJ1-6; D is perhaps TRBD1 (5 bases). This CDR3 contains 13 residues. Germline V gene data show CDR1 as ENHRY and CDR2 as SYGVKD. The CDR3 spells CAISDGTGTHADF. The CDR3 DNA follows: TGTGCCATCAGTGATGGGACCGGGACCCACGCCGACTTT.

The gene calls are TRBV27 and TRBJ2-3; D is unresolved. The CDR3 length is 12 residues. Germline V gene lookup returns CDR1 MNHEY and CDR2 SMNVEV (reference sequence). The V gene lost 6 bases and the J gene lost 4 bases, with 8 bases spanning the gap. The DNA of the CDR3 is TGTGCCAGCAGCCCGACCTCAGATACGCAGTATTTT. The encoded protein is CASSPTSDTQYF.

This clonotype was detected many times. V and J are TRBV19 and TRBJ2-3, with D possibly TRBD1 on 5 matching bases. The ends were cut back, 10 bases at V and 2 bases at J, with 22 bases in the middle. Germline loops: CDR1 LNHDA, CDR2 SQIVND (reference sequence). This CDR3 contains 16 residues. DNA for the CDR3: TGTGCCACCTCGATTCGGTACAGGAGTTACACAGATACGCAGTATTTT. This encodes CATSIRYRSYTDTQYF.

This clonotype showed up many times. The chain uses TRBV28 and TRBJ1-1, with a weak D call TRBD1 (6 bases). The V end was cut by 4 bases, the J end by 4 bases, with 22 bases between. CDR1 MDHEN and CDR2 SYDVKM come from the germline V gene. This CDR3 has 17 amino acids. The DNA for the CDR3 is TGTGCCAGCAGTTGGACCCTCGGGGGGCTCACGGGCACTGAAGCTTTCTTT. It is translated as CASSWTLGGLTGTEAFF.

This clonotype has ten or more counts. The V gene is TRBV19, the J gene TRBJ2-3, with TRBD2 identical over 7 bases. The CDR3 sequence is 13 residues long. CDR1 and CDR2 (germline): LNHDA, SQIVND (reference sequence). J gave up 0 bases and V 6 bases, and 0 bases lay outside the gene matches. CDR3 in DNA: TGTGCCAGTAGCGGGGGGAGCACAGATACGCAGTATTTT. Amino acids: CASSGGSTDTQYF. Filled out from reference TRBV19 and TRBJ2-3, the complete variable domain reads DGGITQSPKYLFRKEGQNVTLSCEQNLNHDAMYWYRQDPGQGLRLIYYSQIVNDFQKGDIAEGYSVSREKKESFPLTVTSAQKNPTAFYLCASSGGSTDTQYFGPGTRLTVL.

This clonotype was seen repeatedly, ten times or more. J is TRBJ1-6 and V is TRBV2; the D is unclear. Germline V gives CDR1 SNHLY, CDR2 FYNNEI. With 1 base removed from V and 6 bases from J, the gap between germline ends came to 7 bases. This CDR3 has 14 residues. This chain's CDR3 is CASSEEGSNSPLHF. The CDR3 coding sequence is TGTGCCAGCAGTGAAGAGGGAAGTAATTCACCCCTCCACTTT. Looking up the rest from reference TRBV2 and TRBJ1-6 gives the full variable domain: EPEVTQTPSHQVTQMGQEVILRCVPISNHLYFYWYRQILGQKVEFLVSFYNNEISEKSEIFDDQFSVERPDGSNFTLKIRSTKLEDSAMYFCASSEEGSNSPLHFGNGTRLTVT.

This clonotype appeared many times. The chain employs TRBV20-1 and TRBJ1-6; 7 bases match TRBD1. Germline CDR1 and CDR2: DFQATT and SNEGSKA (reference sequence). Trimming removed 3 bases from V and 6 bases from J; junction bases left unmatched: 5. This CDR3 is 14 amino acids long. For the CDR3, the DNA is TGCAGTGCTAGCCCGGGACAGTCTAATTCACCCCTCCACTTT. Translating it yields CSASPGQSNSPLHF.

This clonotype was recorded many times. CDR3 coding DNA: TGCGCCAGCAGCAAAGGGACCGCCGGGGAGCTGTTTTTT. Its protein product is CASSKGTAGELFF. This rearrangement joins TRBV5-1 to TRBJ2-2; either TRBD1 or TRBD2 may supply D (5 bases each). Looked up from germline, CDR1 is SGHRS and CDR2 is YFSETQ. This CDR3 spans 13 amino acids. V dropped 4 bases and J dropped 6 bases, with 10 bases sitting between them.

The rearrangement links TRBV6-1 to TRBJ2-1; 10 bases fit TRBD2. CDR3 length: 14 residues. The trim removed 6 bases at V and 12 bases at J, leaving 11 bases unmatched. The germline V gene encodes CDR1 MNHNS and CDR2 SASEGT. CDR3 region: CASSEPSSGGTQFF. The DNA for the CDR3 is TGTGCCAGCAGCGAACCGTCTAGCGGGGGAACGCAGTTCTTC.

This clonotype has a count of ten or more. This chain uses TRBV10-2 with TRBJ1-2, with D possibly being TRBD1 (6 bases). This CDR3 region has 14 residues. Germline assignment: CDR1 WSHSY and CDR2 SAAADI. The V end lost 5 bases, the J end lost 8 bases, and 18 bases lay between the germline ends. CDR3 amino acids: CASSTAGPRGGYTF. The CDR3 DNA sequence: TGCGCCAGCAGTACCGCAGGGCCCAGGGGCGGCTACACCTTC.

This chain joins TRBV9 and TRBJ1-5; D possibly corresponds to TRBD1 (5 bases). Germline V gene lookup returns CDR1 SGDLS and CDR2 YYNGEE. The CDR3 loop spans 15 amino acids. V shed 7 bases and J shed 4 bases, with 18 bases lying between them. CDR3: CASSHEAGLNQPQHF. CDR3 nucleotide sequence: TGTGCCAGCTCACATGAGGCAGGGTTAAATCAGCCCCAGCATTTT.

This clonotype was recorded a few times. The V gene is TRBV11-2, the J gene TRBJ2-5, with 8 positions matching TRBD1. This CDR3 spans 13 amino acids. V trimming: 3 bases; J trimming: 3 bases; junction bases outside the gene matches: 0. The germline CDR1 and CDR2 sequences are SGHAT and FQNNGV. The CDR3 DNA reads TGTGCCAGCAGCTTGACAGGGGAAGAGACCCAGTACTTC. Amino acid sequence: CASSLTGEETQYF. The full variable domain, in which reference TRBV11-2 and TRBJ2-5 provide the parts outside the CDR3, is EAGVAQSPRYKIIEKRQSVAFWCNPISGHATLYWYQQILGQGPKLLIQFQNNGVVDDSQLPKDRFSAERLKGVDSTLKIQPAKLEDSAVYLCASSLTGEETQYFGPGTRLLVL.

The genes are TRBV7-9 and TRBJ1-1, with 10 nucleotides matching TRBD1. J was trimmed by 7 bases and V by 6 bases; bases with no gene match: 11. The germline gives CDR1 SEHNR, CDR2 FQNEAQ (reference sequence). The CDR3 totals 15 residues. The CDR3 DNA follows: TGTGCCAGCAGATTGGCCGGGACAGGGGTGGATGAAGCTTTCTTT. Residues: CASRLAGTGVDEAFF. The full variable domain, its missing parts supplied by reference TRBV7-9 and TRBJ1-1, is DTGVSQNPRHKITKRGQNVTFRCDPISEHNRLYWYRQTLGQGPEFLTYFQNEAQLEKSRLLSDRFSAERPKGSFSTLEIQRTEQGDSAMYLCASRLAGTGVDEAFFGQGTRLTVV.

This clonotype was seen many times. CDR3 amino acids: CASSWTGTSGGNEQFF. The CDR3 nucleotides read TGCGCCAGCAGCTGGACCGGGACTAGCGGGGGCAATGAGCAGTTCTTC. This rearrangement joins TRBV5-1 to TRBJ2-1; TRBD2 matches 14 bases. The germline CDR1 and CDR2 sequences are SGHRS and YFSETQ. V lost 3 bases and J lost 6; bases outside the gene matches: 5. The CDR3 has 16 residues.

There are many counts of this clonotype. The chain joins TRBV12-3 or TRBV12-4 to TRBJ2-7; D may be TRBD1 (5 bases). Deletions cut 4 bases from V and 0 bases from J, with 10 bases between. This CDR3 is built from 14 residues. CDR3 region: CASSSRGYSYEQYF. DNA of the CDR3: TGTGCCAGCAGTTCAAGGGGTTACTCCTACGAGCAGTACTTC.